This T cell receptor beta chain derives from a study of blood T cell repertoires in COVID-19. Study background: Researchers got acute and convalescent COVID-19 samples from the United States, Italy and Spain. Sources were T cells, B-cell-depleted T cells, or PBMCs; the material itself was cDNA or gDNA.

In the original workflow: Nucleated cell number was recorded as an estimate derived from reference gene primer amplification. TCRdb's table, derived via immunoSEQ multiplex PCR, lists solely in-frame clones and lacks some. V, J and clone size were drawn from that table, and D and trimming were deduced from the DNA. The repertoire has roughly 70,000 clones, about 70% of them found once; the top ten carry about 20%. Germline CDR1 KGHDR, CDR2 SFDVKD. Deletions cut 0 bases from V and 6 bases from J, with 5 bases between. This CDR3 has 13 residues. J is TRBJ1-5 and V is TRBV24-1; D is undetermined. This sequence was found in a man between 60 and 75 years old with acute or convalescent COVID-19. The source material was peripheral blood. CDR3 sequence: CATSDLEGQPQHF. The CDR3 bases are TGTGCCACCAGTGATTTGGAGGGTCAGCCCCAGCATTTT.